The 21 T cell receptor beta chains reported below all come from one sample, sequenced in a study of T-cell memory formation after mild COVID-19. TCRdb independently ran MiXCR on the 5' RACE reads; one entry per CDR3 protein. Found here are about 170,000 distinct CDR3 sequences, 10% to 15% of them singletons; the top ten hold 2.5% to 3.5%. Sequenced input: PBMCs or a T cell subset sorted from them (not recorded which). The receptors were sampled from a man aged 18 to 29 who had mild COVID-19 (a few samples of this study predate the infection). Cell type and time point are not known.

This clonotype was seen only a few times. V and J are TRBV2 and TRBJ2-5; possibly TRBD1 for D (6 bases). Germline CDR1 is SNHLY and CDR2 is FYNNEI. The CDR3 has 14 residues. V was pared by 4 bases and J by 4 bases, with 13 bases between. The CDR3 DNA follows: TGTGCCAGCAGTGCGGACAGCATCGGAGAGACCCAGTACTTC. It specifies CASSADSIGETQYF.

The CDR3 loop is CASSFLTGQQETQYF. In DNA, the CDR3 is TGCGCCAGCAGCTTTCTTACGGGGCAGCAAGAGACCCAGTACTTC. V usage is TRBV5-1 and J usage is TRBJ2-5; either TRBD1 or TRBD2 may fit D (5 bases each). The CDR3 is made up of 15 amino acids. Germline V gene lookup returns CDR1 SGHRS and CDR2 YFSETQ. V was pared by 2 bases and J by 2 bases, with 13 bases between.

This clonotype has a handful of counts. The chain couples TRBV20-1 to TRBJ2-3, with no clear D. Trimming pared 3 bases from V and 2 bases from J, leaving 15 bases between. This CDR3 region has 15 residues. The germline CDR1 and CDR2 sequences are DFQATT and SNEGSKA (reference sequence). As DNA, the CDR3 is TGCAGTGCTAGGGTCACTGGGGATTACACAGATACGCAGTATTTT. Amino acids: CSARVTGDYTDTQYF.

This clonotype was observed a handful of times. CDR3 amino acids: CASSLGGTGRRDTQYF. The CDR3 bases are TGTGCCAGCAGCTTAGGGGGGACAGGGCGGCGAGATACGCAGTATTTT. This chain joins TRBV7-2 and TRBJ2-3; 9 bases line up with TRBD1. Germline CDR1 and CDR2: SGHTA and FQGNSA. V shed 1 base, J shed 5 bases, and the junction held 7 bases outside the gene matches. The CDR3 spans 16 residues.

In its sample, this clonotype was seen many times. V is TRBV7-2 and J is TRBJ1-2; no clear D. Trimming shortened V by 5 bases and J by 4 bases, and 14 bases separated the two germline ends. Germline-derived CDR1 and CDR2 are SGHTA and FQGNSA. The length of the CDR3 is 14 residues. As DNA, the CDR3 is TGTGCCAGCAGCCCCGGGTCCGAAACCTATGGCTACACCTTC. Amino acid sequence: CASSPGSETYGYTF.

The gene calls are TRBV11-2 and TRBJ2-1; D is undetermined. This CDR3 has 15 amino acids. Trimming left V 1 base short and J 3 bases short, with 10 bases between. Germline CDR1 and CDR2: SGHAT and FQNNGV. This CDR3 is CASSLGGSDYNEQFF. For the CDR3, the DNA is TGTGCCAGCAGCTTAGGCGGTTCCGACTACAATGAGCAGTTCTTC.

This clonotype was recorded a few times. The chain joins TRBV20-1 to TRBJ2-3, with TRBD2 identical over 9 bases. V lost 2 bases to trimming and J lost 4 bases; unmatched junction nucleotides: 7. Germline CDR1 and CDR2: DFQATT and SNEGSKA (reference sequence). The CDR3 sequence is 15 residues long. CDR3 loop: CSARRGGGVSDTQYF. CDR3 DNA sequence: TGCAGTGCTAGACGGGGCGGGGGGGTTTCAGATACGCAGTATTTT.

The gene calls are TRBV10-3 and TRBJ2-7, with D uncertain. The CDR3 loop spans 14 amino acids. V lost 0 bases and J lost 4, with 10 bases in between. CDR1 is ENHRY and CDR2 is SYGVKD in the germline V gene. The CDR3 spells CAISESKNKYEQYV. CDR3 sequence (DNA): TGTGCCATCAGTGAGTCGAAGAACAAGTACGAGCAGTACGTC.

This clonotype was recorded a few times. The gene calls are TRBV20-1 and TRBJ2-3; D uncertain. The germline gives CDR1 DFQATT, CDR2 SNEGSKA (reference sequence). This CDR3 has 11 residues. CDR3 residues: CTPLVDDTQYF. The DNA of the CDR3 is TGCACCCCGCTGGTAGATGATACGCAGTATTTT.

This clonotype was observed a few times. J is TRBJ2-1 and V is TRBV25-1; 10 bases align to TRBD1. V was clipped by 3 bases and J by 6 bases; unmatched bases: 5. Germline CDR1 and CDR2: MGHDK and SYGVNS. This CDR3 has 15 residues. This CDR3 reads CASSDLGQGVNEQFF. The CDR3 DNA reads TGTGCCAGCAGTGATCTAGGACAGGGGGTCAATGAGCAGTTCTTC. Full variable domain (outside the CDR3, taken from reference TRBV25-1 and TRBJ2-1): EADIYQTPRYLVIGTGKKITLECSQTMGHDKMYWYQQDPGMELHLIHYSYGVNSTEKGDLSSESTVSRIRTEHFPLTLESARPSHTSQYLCASSDLGQGVNEQFFGPGTRLTVL.

This clonotype was seen more than once but under ten times. The chain uses TRBV3-1 and TRBJ2-2; TRBD1 matches 7 bases. The CDR3 sequence is 14 residues long. Germline V gene lookup returns CDR1 LGHDT and CDR2 YNNKEL (reference sequence). V trimming: 1 base; J trimming: 7 bases; junction bases outside the gene matches: 3. The CDR3 spells CASSQGTGVGELFF. The CDR3, as DNA: TGTGCCAGCAGCCAAGGGACAGGAGTCGGGGAGCTGTTTTTT.

The J gene is TRBJ1-1, the V gene TRBV6-6; D is perhaps TRBD1 (6 bases). Per germline, CDR1 MNHNY and CDR2 SVGAGI (reference sequence). V shed 7 bases and J shed 3 bases, with 12 bases lying between them. The CDR3 totals 13 residues. CDR3 loop: CASTTGRDTEAFF. For the CDR3, the DNA is TGTGCCAGCACCACAGGGAGGGACACTGAAGCTTTCTTT.

This CDR3 reads CASSPRPGQQPGELFF. Written as DNA, the CDR3 is TGTGCCAGCAGCCCTCGGCCGGGACAACAACCCGGGGAGCTGTTTTTT. This sequence joins TRBV7-6 and TRBJ2-2; D perhaps matches TRBD1 (6 bases). In germline, CDR1 is SGHVS, CDR2 FNYEAQ. V gave up 5 bases and J gave up 6 bases, with 19 bases separating them. The CDR3 spans 16 residues.

This clonotype was counted between two and nine times. The chain recombines TRBV11-2 with TRBJ2-1, with a tentative D call TRBD2 (6 bases). The CDR3 totals 11 residues. Trimming took off 5 bases at V and 14 bases at J, with 13 bases between the two ends. In germline, CDR1 is SGHAT, CDR2 FQNNGV. In DNA form, the CDR3 reads TGTGCCAGCAGCGTCGGGGGTCTGGAGTTCTTC. It specifies CASSVGGLEFF.

This clonotype was detected only a few times. V is TRBV18 and J is TRBJ2-7, with unresolved D. Looked up from germline, CDR1 is KGHSH and CDR2 is LQKENI. V was trimmed by 2 bases and J by 3 bases, leaving 17 bases between them. The CDR3 contains 16 residues. In DNA form, the CDR3 reads TGTGCCAGCTCACCAACCAGTAGATTATCTCTCTACGAGCAGTACTTC. This encodes CASSPTSRLSLYEQYF.

The chain employs TRBV7-2 and TRBJ2-5; either TRBD1 or TRBD2 may fit D (6 bases each). The CDR3 length is 17 residues. V lost 5 bases and J 6 bases, leaving 25 bases between the germline ends. The germline V gene encodes CDR1 SGHTA and CDR2 FQGNSA. The DNA of the CDR3 is TGTGCCAGCAGCGACGTCAAGAGGGGGGCGGGGATACAGACCCAGTACTTC. The encoded protein is CASSDVKRGAGIQTQYF.

This clonotype was counted ten times or more. Mismatch with germline at one junction end may stem from a read error. This sequence joins TRBV7-2 and TRBJ1-2; tentatively, D is TRBD1 (5 bases). Germline lookup yields CDR1 SGHTA and CDR2 FQGNSA. This CDR3 spans 14 amino acids. For the CDR3, the DNA is TGTGCCAGCAACTTAAGTGGGACCAACTATGGCTACACCTTC. Its translation: CASNLSGTNYGYTF.

The chain joins TRBV5-1 to TRBJ2-3, with D perhaps matching TRBD1 or TRBD2 (5 bases each). V dropped 2 bases and J dropped 5 bases, with 15 bases sitting between them. CDR3 length: 15 residues. Germline V CDR1 and CDR2: SGHRS, YFSETQ. DNA for the CDR3: TGCGCCAGCAGCTTCTCCGGGGCCGTGGAAGATACGCAGTATTTT. As protein: CASSFSGAVEDTQYF.

The chain uses TRBV20-1 and TRBJ1-2; 8 bases agree with TRBD1. The CDR3 has 13 amino acids. V trimming: 5 bases; J trimming: 5 bases; junction bases outside the gene matches: 7. CDR1 is DFQATT, CDR2 SNEGSKA, per germline (reference sequence). CDR3 region: CSADKQGGYGYTF. The CDR3 DNA follows: TGCAGTGCTGATAAACAGGGGGGGTATGGCTACACCTTC.

This chain connects TRBV6-6 to TRBJ2-3; maybe TRBD2 (6 bases). Germline CDR1 is MNHNY and CDR2 is SVGAGI (reference sequence). This CDR3 comprises 14 residues. V lost 10 bases, J lost 0 bases, and 14 bases lay in between. CDR3 DNA: TGTGCCACCCGGGACTTGACTAGCACAGATACGCAGTATTTT. It is translated as CATRDLTSTDTQYF.

This rearrangement joins TRBV11-2 to TRBJ1-1; no clear D gene. CDR1 is SGHAT, CDR2 FQNNGV, per germline. V gave up 3 bases and J gave up 0 bases, with 8 bases separating them. The CDR3 has 14 amino acids. The CDR3 here is CASSFSFLNTEAFF. Here the CDR3 DNA reads TGTGCCAGCAGCTTTAGCTTCCTGAACACTGAAGCTTTCTTT.